This TCR beta chain was recovered during a study of control samples from healthy donors and cancer patients. Libraries were prepared by immunoSEQ multiplex PCR; TCRdb keeps only in-frame clonotypes and omits some of them. Its table records fewer than 250,000 clones. CDR1 and CDR2 (germline): KGHSH, LQKENI. V shed 1 base and J shed 12 bases, with 9 bases lying between them. This CDR3 contains 12 residues. V usage is TRBV18 and J usage is TRBJ1-4; D is unclear. The source of this sequence is a woman aged 25 to 39 in good health. Sequenced: blood. CDR3 in amino acids: CASSPRAMELFF. The CDR3, as DNA: TGTGCCAGCTCACCACGAGCCATGGAACTGTTTTTT. Together with reference TRBV18 and TRBJ1-4, the CDR3 gives the full variable domain: NAGVMQNPRHLVRRRGQEARLRCSPMKGHSHVYWYRQLPEEGLKFMVYLQKENIIDESGMPKERFSAEFPKEGPSILRIQQVVRGDSAAYFCASSPRAMELFFGSGTQLSVL.